This T cell receptor beta chain comes out of a study of blood T cell repertoires in COVID-19. Germline loops: CDR1 MNHEY, CDR2 SVGAGI. The length of the CDR3 is 15 residues. Between the trimmed V and J ends, which lost 4 bases and 0 bases, there was a span of 13 bases. Clones were sequenced by immunoSEQ multiplex PCR, and TCRdb holds only the in-frame ones, with some missing. The table includes around 240,000 clones, approximately 84% detected once. V and J are TRBV6-5 and TRBJ2-7, with D perhaps matching TRBD1 (5 bases). The clonotype comes from a woman over 75 with acute or convalescent COVID-19. Input material: peripheral blood. The CDR3 region is CASSLTTAPSYEQYF. CDR3 sequence (DNA): TGTGCCAGCAGTTTAACGACAGCACCCTCCTACGAGCAGTACTTC.